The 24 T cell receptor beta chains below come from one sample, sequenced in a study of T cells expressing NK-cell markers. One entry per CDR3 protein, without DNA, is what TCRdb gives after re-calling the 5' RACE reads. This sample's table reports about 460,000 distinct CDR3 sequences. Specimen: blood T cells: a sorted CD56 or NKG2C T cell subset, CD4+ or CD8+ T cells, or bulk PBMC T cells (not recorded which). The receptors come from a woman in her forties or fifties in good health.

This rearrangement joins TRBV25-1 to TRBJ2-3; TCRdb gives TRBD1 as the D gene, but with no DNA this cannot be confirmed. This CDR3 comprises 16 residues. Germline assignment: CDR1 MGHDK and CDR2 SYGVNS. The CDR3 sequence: CASSVSREVSRDTQYF. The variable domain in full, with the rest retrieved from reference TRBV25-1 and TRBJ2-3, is EADIYQTPRYLVIGTGKKITLECSQTMGHDKMYWYQQDPGMELHLIHYSYGVNSTEKGDLSSESTVSRIRTEHFPLTLESARPSHTSQYLCASSVSREVSRDTQYFGPGTRLTVL.

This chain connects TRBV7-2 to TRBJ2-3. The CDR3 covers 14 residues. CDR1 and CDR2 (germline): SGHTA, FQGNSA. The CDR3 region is CASSPLQSGDTQYF.

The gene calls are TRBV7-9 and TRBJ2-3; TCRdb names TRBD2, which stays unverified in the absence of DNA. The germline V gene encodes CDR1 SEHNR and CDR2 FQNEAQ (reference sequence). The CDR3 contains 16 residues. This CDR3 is CASSLILSGRVDTQYF.

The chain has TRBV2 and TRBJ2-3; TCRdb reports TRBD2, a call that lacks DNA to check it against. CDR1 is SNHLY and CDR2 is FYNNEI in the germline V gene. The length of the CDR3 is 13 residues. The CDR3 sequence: CASKTSERDTQYF.

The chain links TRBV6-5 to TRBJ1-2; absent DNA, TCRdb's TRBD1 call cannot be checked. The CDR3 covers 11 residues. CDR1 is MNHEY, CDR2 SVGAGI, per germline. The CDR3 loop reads CDPQGNGGYTF.

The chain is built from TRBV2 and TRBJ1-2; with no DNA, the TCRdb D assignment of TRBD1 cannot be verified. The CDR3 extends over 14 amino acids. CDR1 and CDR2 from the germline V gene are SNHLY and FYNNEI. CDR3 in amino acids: CASSADRGVDGYTF.

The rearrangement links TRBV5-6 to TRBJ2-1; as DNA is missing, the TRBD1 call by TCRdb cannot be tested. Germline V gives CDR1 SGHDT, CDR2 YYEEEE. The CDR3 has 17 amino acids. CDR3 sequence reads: CASSLSPTGLGYNEQFF.

CDR3 region: CSARDDGRARYNEQFF. This chain uses TRBV20-1 with TRBJ2-1; there is no DNA to check the TCRdb D call of TRBD2. The germline CDR1 and CDR2 sequences are DFQATT and SNEGSKA (reference sequence). This CDR3 has 16 residues.

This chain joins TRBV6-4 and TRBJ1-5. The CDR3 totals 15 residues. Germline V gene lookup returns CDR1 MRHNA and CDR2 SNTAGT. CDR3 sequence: CASRTRPGINQPQHF.

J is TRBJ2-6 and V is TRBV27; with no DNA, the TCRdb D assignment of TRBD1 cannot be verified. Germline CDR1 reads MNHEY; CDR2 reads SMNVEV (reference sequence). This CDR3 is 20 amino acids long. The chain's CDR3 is CASSLRSGGPRASGANVLTF.

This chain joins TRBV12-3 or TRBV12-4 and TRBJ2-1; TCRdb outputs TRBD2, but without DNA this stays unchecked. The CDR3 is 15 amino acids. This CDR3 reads CASSLGGTSVNEQFF.

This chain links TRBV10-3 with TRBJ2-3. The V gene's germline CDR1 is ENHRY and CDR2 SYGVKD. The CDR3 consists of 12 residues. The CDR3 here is CAIRGTSQTQYF.

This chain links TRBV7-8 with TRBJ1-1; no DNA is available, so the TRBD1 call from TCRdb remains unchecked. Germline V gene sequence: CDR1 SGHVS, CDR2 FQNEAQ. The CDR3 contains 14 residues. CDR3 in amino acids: CASRPPGTGVKAFF. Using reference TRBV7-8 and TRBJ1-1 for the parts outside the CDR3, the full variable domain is GAGVSQSPRYKVAKRGQDVALRCDPISGHVSLFWYQQALGQGPEFLTYFQNEAQLDKSGLPSDRFFAERPEGSVSTLKIQRTQQEDSAVYLCASRPPGTGVKAFFGQGTRLTVV.

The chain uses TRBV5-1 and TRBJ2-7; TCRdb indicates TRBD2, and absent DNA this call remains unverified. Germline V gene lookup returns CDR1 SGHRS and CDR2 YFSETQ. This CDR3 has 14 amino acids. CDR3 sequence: CASSPQAGGKEQYF.

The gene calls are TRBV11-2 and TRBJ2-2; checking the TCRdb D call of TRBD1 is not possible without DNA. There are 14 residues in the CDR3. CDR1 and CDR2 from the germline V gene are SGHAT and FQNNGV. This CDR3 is CASGRTGRTGELFF.

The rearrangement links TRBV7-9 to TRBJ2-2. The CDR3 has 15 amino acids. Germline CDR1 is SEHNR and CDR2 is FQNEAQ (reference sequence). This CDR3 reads CASSRYVVTSGELFF.

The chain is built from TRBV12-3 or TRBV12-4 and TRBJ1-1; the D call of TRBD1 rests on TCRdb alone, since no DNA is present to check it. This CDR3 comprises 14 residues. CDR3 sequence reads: CASSPTPSNTEAFF.

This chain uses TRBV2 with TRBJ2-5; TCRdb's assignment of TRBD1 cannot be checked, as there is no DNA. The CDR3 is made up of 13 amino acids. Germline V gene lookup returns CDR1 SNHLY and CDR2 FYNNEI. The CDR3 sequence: CASGSPGTKTQYF.

The CDR3: CSVGDRAGNTIYF. The J gene is TRBJ1-3, the V gene TRBV29-1; the TCRdb D gene call, TRBD1, has no DNA to confirm it. Germline CDR1 SQVTM, CDR2 ANQGSEA. The CDR3 loop spans 13 amino acids.

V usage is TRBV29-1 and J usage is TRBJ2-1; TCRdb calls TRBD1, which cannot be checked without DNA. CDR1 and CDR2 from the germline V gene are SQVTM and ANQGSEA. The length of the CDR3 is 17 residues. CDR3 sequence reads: CSVGPRIRIWTYNEQFF.

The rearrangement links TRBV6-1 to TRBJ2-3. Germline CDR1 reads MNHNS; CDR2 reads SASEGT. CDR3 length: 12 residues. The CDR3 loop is CASSGWTDTQYF.

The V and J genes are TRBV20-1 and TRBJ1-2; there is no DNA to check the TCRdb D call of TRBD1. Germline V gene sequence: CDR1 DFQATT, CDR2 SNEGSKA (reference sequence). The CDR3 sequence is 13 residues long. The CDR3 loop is CSARRAGVGGYTF.

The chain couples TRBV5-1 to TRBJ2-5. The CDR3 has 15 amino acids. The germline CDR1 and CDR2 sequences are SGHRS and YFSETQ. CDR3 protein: CASSLAGNRQETQYF.

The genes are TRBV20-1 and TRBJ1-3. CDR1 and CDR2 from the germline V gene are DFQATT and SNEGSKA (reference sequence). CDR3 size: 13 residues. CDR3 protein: CSARVGSTNTIYF.